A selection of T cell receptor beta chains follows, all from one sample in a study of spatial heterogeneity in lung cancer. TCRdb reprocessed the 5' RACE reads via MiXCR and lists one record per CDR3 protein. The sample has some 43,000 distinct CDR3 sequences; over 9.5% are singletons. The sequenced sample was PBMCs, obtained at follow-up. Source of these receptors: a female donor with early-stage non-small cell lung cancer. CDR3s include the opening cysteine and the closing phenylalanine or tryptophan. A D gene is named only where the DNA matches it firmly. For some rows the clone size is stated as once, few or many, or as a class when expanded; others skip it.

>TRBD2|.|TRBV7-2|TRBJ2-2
TGTGCCAGCAGCTTAGCTCCGGGACTAGCGATCTCCGGGGAGCTGTTTTTT
CASSLAPGLAISGELFF
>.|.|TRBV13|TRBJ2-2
TGTGCCAGCAGCTTAGGAGGTCCGAACGGGGAGCTGTTTTTT
CASSLGGPNGELFF
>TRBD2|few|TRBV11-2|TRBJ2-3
TGTGCCAGCAGCCCGCGCCTAGGAGCGGGGTTTAACACAGATACGCAGTATTTT
CASSPRLGAGFNTDTQYF
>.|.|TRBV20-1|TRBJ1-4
TGCAGTGCAAGACCACCACAGGAAAAACTGTTTTTT
CSARPPQEKLFF
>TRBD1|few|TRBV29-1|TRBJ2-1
TGCAGCGTTAAGGGGGCAGGGCTCTACAATGAGCAGTTCTTC
CSVKGAGLYNEQFF
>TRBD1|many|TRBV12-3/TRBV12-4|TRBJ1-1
TGTGCCAGCAGGGACAGGGAGAACACTGAAGCTTTCTTT
CASRDRENTEAFF
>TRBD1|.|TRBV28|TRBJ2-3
TGTGCCAGCAGTATCCAGGGGGAATTAATCACAGATACGCAGTATTTT
CASSIQGELITDTQYF
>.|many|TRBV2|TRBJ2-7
TGTGCCAGCAGTGAAGCGGGGAGGAGCTCCTACGAGCAGTACTTC
CASSEAGRSSYEQYF
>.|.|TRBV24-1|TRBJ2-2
TGTGCCACCAGTCACGGGGAGAAAGGGACCGGGGAGCTGTTTTTT
CATSHGEKGTGELFF
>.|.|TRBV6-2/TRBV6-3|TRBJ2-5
TGTGCCAGCACTGACGAGGGAGAGACCCAGTACTTC
CASTDEGETQYF
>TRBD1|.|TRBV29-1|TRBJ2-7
TGCAGCGCTGCGACAGGGTTCTACGAGCAGTACTTC
CSAATGFYEQYF
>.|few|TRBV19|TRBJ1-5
TGTGCCAGTAGTATAGGGCCAGGGGATCAGCCCCAGCATTTT
CASSIGPGDQPQHF
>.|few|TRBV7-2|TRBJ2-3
TGTGCCAGCAGCTTATCCCCGATGGCCACCCAGCAGTATTTT
CASSLSPMATQQYF
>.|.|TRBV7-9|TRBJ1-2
TGTGCCAGCAGCCCGGGCGTTGGTCCCGGCTATGGCTACACCTTC
CASSPGVGPGYGYTF
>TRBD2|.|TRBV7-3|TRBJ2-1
TGTGCCAGCAGCCCGCAGCGGGGGGGCAATGAGCAGTTCTTC
CASSPQRGGNEQFF
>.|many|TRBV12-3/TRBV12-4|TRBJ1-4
TGTGCCAGCAGTAAGCGGTCCCGTAATGAAAAACTGTTTTTT
CASSKRSRNEKLFF
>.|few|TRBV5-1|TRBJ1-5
TGCGCCAGCAGCTCAACAGCGGGCAATCAGCCCCAGCATTTT
CASSSTAGNQPQHF
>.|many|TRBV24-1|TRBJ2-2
TGTGCCACCAGTCCAATGACAGGGAACACCGGGGAGCTGTTTTTT
CATSPMTGNTGELFF
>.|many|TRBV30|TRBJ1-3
TGTGCCTGGAGGTCCTCCTCTGGAAACACCATATATTTT
CAWRSSSGNTIYF
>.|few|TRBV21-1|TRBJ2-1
TGTGCCAGCAGCACAAAGACACCCTCCTACAATGAGCAGTTCTTC
CASSTKTPSYNEQFF
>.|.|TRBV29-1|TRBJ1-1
TGCAGCGTTGAAGTTTCTCCGGGGGAAAAAGCTTTCTTT
CSVEVSPGEKAFF
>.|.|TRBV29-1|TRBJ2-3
TGCAGCGTTGAAGGAGGGAAGGGCGCAGATACGCAGTATTTT
CSVEGGKGADTQYF
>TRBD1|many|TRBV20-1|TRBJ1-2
TGCAGTGCTAGTTTGACAGGGGAGGTTGGCTACACCTTC
CSASLTGEVGYTF
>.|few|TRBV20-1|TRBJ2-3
TGCAGTGCTGCCCTAAGTCCAGGTTCGTGGACTGTTACAGATACGCAGTATTTT
CSAALSPGSWTVTDTQYF
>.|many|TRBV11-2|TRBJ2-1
TGTGCCAGCAGCCCTCGATGGGGGGCTCCTTACAATGAGCAGTTCTTC
CASSPRWGAPYNEQFF
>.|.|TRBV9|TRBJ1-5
TGTGCCAGCAGCCCGACTAGCAATCAGCCCCAGCATTTT
CASSPTSNQPQHF
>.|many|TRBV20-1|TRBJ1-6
TGCAGTGCTCCTGTCGACAGCTCCTATAATTCACCCCTCCACTTT
CSAPVDSSYNSPLHF
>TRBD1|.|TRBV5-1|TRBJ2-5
TGCGCCAGCAGCTTGGGGGCCGCCGGGACAGGGCGCCAAGAGACCCAGTACTTC
CASSLGAAGTGRQETQYF
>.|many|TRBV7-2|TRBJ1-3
TGTGCCAGCAGCTTAGAAAAGGGAACCAGCATATATTTT
CASSLEKGTSIYF
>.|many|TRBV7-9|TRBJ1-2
TGTGCCAGCAGCGCCCCGGGCTCCTTATACACCTTC
CASSAPGSLYTF
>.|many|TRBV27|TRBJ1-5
TGTGCCAGCAGTACACTGGGGGGCAATCAGCCCCAGCATTTT
CASSTLGGNQPQHF
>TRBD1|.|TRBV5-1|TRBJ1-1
TGCGCCAGCAGCTCCTGGACAGGATCCCCTGAAGCTTTCTTT
CASSSWTGSPEAFF
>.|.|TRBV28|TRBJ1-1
TGTGCCAGCAGTTTACCCAGTTCGTACACTGAAGCTTTCTTT
CASSLPSSYTEAFF
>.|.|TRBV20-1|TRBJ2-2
TGCAGTGCTAGAGATCTCGCAGGGAGCACCGGGGAGCTGTTTTTT
CSARDLAGSTGELFF
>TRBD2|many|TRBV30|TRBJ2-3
TGTGCCTGGTCCGAACTAGCGGATAGCACAGATACGCAGTATTTT
CAWSELADSTDTQYF
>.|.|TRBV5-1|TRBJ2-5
TGCGCCAACAGCTACCCCCAAGGGACCCAGTACTTC
CANSYPQGTQYF
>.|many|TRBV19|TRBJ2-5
TGTGCCAGTAGATCCCAAGAGACCCAGTACTTC
CASRSQETQYF
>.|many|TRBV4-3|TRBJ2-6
TGCGCCAGCAGCCAAGATATCGGCTCTGGGGCCAACGTCCTGACTTTC
CASSQDIGSGANVLTF
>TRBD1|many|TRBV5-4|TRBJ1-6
TGTGCCAGCAGCCCTGCGGGACAGCCGGGGCGAATGGCCCTCCACTTT
CASSPAGQPGRMALHF
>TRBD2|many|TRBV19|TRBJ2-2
TGTGCCAGTAGTACCGGACTAGCGGGAGGGCCTCGTACCGGGGAGCTGTTTTTT
CASSTGLAGGPRTGELFF
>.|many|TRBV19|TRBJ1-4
TGTGCCAGTAGTATTTCTCCGGGACCCAGAAATGAAAAACTGTTTTTT
CASSISPGPRNEKLFF
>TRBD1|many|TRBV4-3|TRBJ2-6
TGCGCCAGCAGCCAAAACAGGGGTCCCTCTGGGGCCAACGTCCTGACTTTC
CASSQNRGPSGANVLTF
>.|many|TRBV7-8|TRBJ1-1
TGTGCCAGCAGCTTAGCGCAGGGTGCCGCTTTCTTT
CASSLAQGAAFF
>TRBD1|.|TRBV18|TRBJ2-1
TGTGTCAGCTCACAGGGACAGGGGAATGAGCAGTTCTTC
CVSSQGQGNEQFF
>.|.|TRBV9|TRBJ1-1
TGTGCCAGCAGCCCCCGAGGACAGCGGAACACTGAAGCTTTCTTT
CASSPRGQRNTEAFF
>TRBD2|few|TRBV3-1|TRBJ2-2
TGTGCCAGCAGCCTAGGACTAGCGGGGTCCCAGGAGCTGTTTTTT
CASSLGLAGSQELFF
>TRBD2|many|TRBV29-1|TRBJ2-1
TGCAGCGTCAGAGGGACTAGCCCCAAGGGTGAGCAGTTCTTC
CSVRGTSPKGEQFF
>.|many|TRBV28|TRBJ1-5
TGTGCCAGCAGTTTAGAGCAGCCCCAGCATTTT
CASSLEQPQHF
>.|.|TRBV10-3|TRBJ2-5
TGTGCCATCAGCAACTACGACAACCTCAGAGGAGAGACCCAGTACTTC
CAISNYDNLRGETQYF
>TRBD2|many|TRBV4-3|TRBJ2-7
TGCGCCAGCAGCCAAGCTGGAGCGGGGGGGAACGAGCAGTACTTC
CASSQAGAGGNEQYF
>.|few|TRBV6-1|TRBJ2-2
TGTGCCAGCAGTGACCGGGGCGGGACACTAGAGTACACCGGGGAGCTGTTTTTT
CASSDRGGTLEYTGELFF
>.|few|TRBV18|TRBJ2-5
TGTGCCAGCACCCCGCCGGGAAGGGAGACCCAGTACTTC
CASTPPGRETQYF
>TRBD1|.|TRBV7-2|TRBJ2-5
TGTGCCAGCAGCCCGGGACAGGGGTACGAGACCCAGTACTTC
CASSPGQGYETQYF
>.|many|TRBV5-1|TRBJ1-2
TGCGCCAGCAGCTTGGACAGATCCTATGGCTACACCTTC
CASSLDRSYGYTF
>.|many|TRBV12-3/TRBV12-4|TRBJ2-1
TGTGCCAGCAGTTTAGTCTCTGAGCAGTTCTTC
CASSLVSEQFF
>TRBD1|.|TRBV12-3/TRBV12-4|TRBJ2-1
TGTGCCAGCAGCCGGACAGGGGGGCTTTACAATGAGCAGTTCTTC
CASSRTGGLYNEQFF
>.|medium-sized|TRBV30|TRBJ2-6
TGTGCCTGGAGTGTTGGAGGGGGGTCTGGGGCCAACGTCCTGACTTTC
CAWSVGGGSGANVLTF